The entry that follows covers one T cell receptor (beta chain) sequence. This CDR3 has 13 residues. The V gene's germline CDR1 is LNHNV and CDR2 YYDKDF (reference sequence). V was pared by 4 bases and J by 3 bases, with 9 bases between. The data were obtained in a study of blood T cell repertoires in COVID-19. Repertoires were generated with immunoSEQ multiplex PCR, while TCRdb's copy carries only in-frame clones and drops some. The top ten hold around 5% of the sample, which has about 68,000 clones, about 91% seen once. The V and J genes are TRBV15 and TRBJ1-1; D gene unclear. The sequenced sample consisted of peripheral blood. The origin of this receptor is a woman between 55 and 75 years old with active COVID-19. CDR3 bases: TGTGCCACCAGCATTTACAGAGACACTGAAGCTTTCTTT. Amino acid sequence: CATSIYRDTEAFF.